This T cell receptor (beta chain) emerged from a study of shared clonotypes between healthy human individuals. General study findings and limits: It was observed that 5% to 6% of naive CD4 clonotypes were shared across several donors. Naive subsets generally exceeded memory subsets in estimated richness.

On this clone: Its antigen is not known. The identical CDR3 is also encoded by other nucleotide sequences in the sample.

This CDR3 spans 15 amino acids. The V gene end was trimmed by 1 base and the J gene end by 4 bases; junction bases not matched to a gene: 0. CDR1 SEHNR and CDR2 FQNEAQ come from the germline V gene (reference sequence). TCRdb's table, derived via immunoSEQ multiplex PCR, lists solely in-frame clones and lacks some. Here the sample spans over 1.5 million clones, 98% being singletons. CD4+ cells were split into CD45RA+ naive and CD45RA-negative memory subsets. The sequence came from a man aged 25 to 45 in good health. Sequencing input: naive CD4+ T cells sorted from blood. Stated subset: CD45RA+ positively selected. This chain uses TRBV7-9 with TRBJ1-4; 10 positions match TRBD1. CDR3 bases: TGTGCCAGCAGCTTAGGGGACAGGGGTAATGAAAAACTGTTTTTT. Its translation: CASSLGDRGNEKLFF.